This is a list of T cell receptor beta chains from one sample in a study of T cell repertoires in cytomegalovirus infection. TCRdb ran MiXCR on the reads and lists one entry per CDR3 protein. In the table there are 400,000 or so distinct CDR3 sequences, 25% to 40% of which are singletons. The source material was PBMCs. These receptors originate from a human donor in good health (CMV status not recorded). Some clones in this sample may be carry-over from other donors' samples. The CDR3 runs from the conserved cysteine through the conserved F or W. The D gene is left open where the match is weak. Expanded clones are given a class, and other clones once, few, many or no size at all.

size | D | J | V | CDR3 | DNA
once | TRBD2 | TRBJ2-2 | TRBV11-2 | CASSSGLVDTGELFF | TGTGCCAGCAGCTCCGGACTAGTTGACACCGGGGAGCTGTTTTTT
few | TRBD1 | TRBJ2-3 | TRBV20-1 | CSAPLKPGQVSTDTQYF | TGCAGTGCCCCCCTTAAACCGGGACAGGTTAGCACAGATACGCAGTATTTT
few | TRBD1 | TRBJ2-5 | TRBV7-4 | CASSGTGTGGLTQQETQYF | TGTGCCAGCAGCGGAACCGGGACAGGGGGCCTTACTCAACAAGAGACCCAGTACTTC
many | NA | TRBJ1-5 | TRBV7-6 | CASSRNDNSNQPQHF | TGTGCCAGCAGTAGAAATGATAATAGCAATCAGCCCCAGCATTTT
few | NA | TRBJ2-5 | TRBV4-2 | CASSQANRRQVQETQYF | TGTGCCAGCAGCCAAGCTAACCGCCGACAGGTACAAGAGACCCAGTACTTC
few | NA | TRBJ2-2 | TRBV11-2 | CASSRRELFF | TGTGCCAGCAGCCGCAGGGAGCTGTTTTTT
many | NA | TRBJ1-6 | TRBV6-1 | CASEAAASPLHF | TGTGCCAGCGAGGCGGCAGCCTCACCCCTCCACTTT
NA | NA | TRBJ2-3 | TRBV5-1 | CASSLANGGSDTQYF | TGCGCCAGCAGCTTGGCCAATGGGGGGTCAGATACGCAGTATTTT
NA | NA | TRBJ2-3 | TRBV6-1 | CASSEIPGALLDTQYF | TGTGCCAGCAGTGAAATTCCCGGCGCGTTGCTGGATACGCAGTATTTT
NA | TRBD1 | TRBJ2-1 | TRBV11-3 | CASSVGQGNEQFF | TGTGCCAGCAGCGTAGGACAGGGGAATGAGCAGTTCTTC
NA | NA | TRBJ1-1 | TRBV10-3 | CAISGERNTEAFF | TGTGCCATCAGTGGAGAAAGGAACACTGAAGCTTTCTTT
NA | NA | TRBJ1-5 | TRBV19 | CASSIGVSNQPQHF | TGTGCCAGTAGTATAGGGGTGTCCAATCAGCCCCAGCATTTT
NA | TRBD1 | TRBJ1-1 | TRBV6-5 | CASSQGQIFGMNTEAFF | TGTGCCAGCAGTCAGGGACAGATCTTCGGCATGAACACTGAAGCTTTCTTT
few | NA | TRBJ1-5 | TRBV27 | CASSWASNQPQHF | TGTGCCAGCAGTTGGGCTAGCAATCAGCCCCAGCATTTT
many | NA | TRBJ2-5 | TRBV6-1 | CASERGPLQETQYF | TGTGCCAGCGAAAGGGGCCCACTCCAAGAGACCCAGTACTTC
NA | NA | TRBJ1-2 | TRBV18 | CASSPQQGKVDYGYTF | TGTGCCAGCTCACCACAACAGGGAAAGGTCGACTATGGCTACACCTTC
few | TRBD2 | TRBJ2-1 | TRBV6-2/TRBV6-3 | CASTRAPAAGGITGYNEQFF | TGTGCCAGCACTCGCGCCCCCGCAGCGGGGGGTATAACGGGTTACAATGAGCAGTTCTTC
few | TRBD2 | TRBJ2-1 | TRBV6-1 | CASSEREGPYNEQFF | TGTGCCAGCAGTGAGAGGGAGGGCCCCTACAATGAGCAGTTCTTC
few | NA | TRBJ2-7 | TRBV6-1 | CASSEIGAYEQYF | TGTGCCAGCAGTGAGATAGGGGCCTACGAGCAGTACTTC
once | NA | TRBJ1-5 | TRBV2 | CASSSGPPGGNQPQHF | TGTGCCAGCAGTTCGGGGCCCCCCGGGGGCAATCAGCCCCAGCATTTT
NA | NA | TRBJ1-1 | TRBV6-5 | CASSYSSGGSTEAFF | TGTGCCAGCAGTTACTCCAGCGGGGGGAGCACTGAAGCTTTCTTT
NA | TRBD2 | TRBJ2-3 | TRBV24-1 | CATRDQAGGDTQYF | TGTGCCACCAGGGATCAGGCGGGGGGGGATACGCAGTATTTT
NA | TRBD1 | TRBJ1-2 | TRBV29-1 | CSVEGQTTSYGYTF | TGCAGCGTTGAGGGACAGACTACTAGCTATGGCTACACCTTC
NA | NA | TRBJ2-3 | TRBV11-2 | CASSLDPSGTQYF | TGTGCCAGCAGCTTAGATCCTAGTGGTACGCAGTATTTT
few | NA | TRBJ2-7 | TRBV7-8 | CASSLVSRSYEQYF | TGTGCCAGCAGCTTAGTTTCGAGGAGTTACGAGCAGTACTTC
few | TRBD2 | TRBJ2-5 | TRBV7-2 | CASSLAGRGGEETQYF | TGTGCCAGCAGCTTAGCGGGGCGCGGGGGGGAAGAGACCCAGTACTTC
many | TRBD2 | TRBJ2-5 | TRBV7-2 | CASSRGGRGYRGETQYF | TGTGCCAGCTCCCGGGGGGGAAGAGGGTATAGAGGAGAGACCCAGTACTTC
NA | NA | TRBJ1-1 | TRBV7-9 | CASSAGNTEAFF | TGTGCCAGCAGCGCAGGGAACACTGAAGCTTTCTTT
NA | TRBD1 | TRBJ2-2 | TRBV20-1 | CSAWDRLNTGELFF | TGCAGTGCTTGGGACAGACTAAACACCGGGGAGCTGTTTTTT
NA | TRBD1 | TRBJ2-1 | TRBV19 | CASSIEPGGYNEQFF | TGTGCCAGTAGTATAGAGCCAGGGGGCTACAATGAGCAGTTCTTC
NA | NA | TRBJ1-4 | TRBV20-1 | CSAPGAQGKLFF | TGCAGTGCCCCGGGGGCGCAAGGAAAACTGTTTTTT
NA | NA | TRBJ2-2 | TRBV6-2/TRBV6-3 | CASSPYRTNTGELFF | TGTGCCAGCAGTCCCTATCGCACGAACACCGGGGAGCTGTTTTTT
few | NA | TRBJ2-6 | TRBV29-1 | CSAAFGANVLTF | TGCAGCGCCGCTTTTGGGGCCAACGTCCTGACTTTC
many | NA | TRBJ1-1 | TRBV7-2 | CASSPWEGKTEAFF | TGTGCCAGCAGCCCTTGGGAGGGGAAGACTGAAGCTTTCTTT
NA | NA | TRBJ1-6 | TRBV4-1 | CASSQSWGSFSPLHF | TGCGCCAGCAGCCAATCCTGGGGGAGCTTTTCACCCCTCCACTTT
NA | TRBD2 | TRBJ2-1 | TRBV20-1 | CSARDLRLAVSYNEQFF | TGCAGTGCTAGAGACCTGAGACTAGCGGTCTCCTACAATGAGCAGTTCTTC
NA | TRBD1 | TRBJ1-1 | TRBV14 | CASSRDRTEAFF | TGTGCCAGCAGCAGGGACAGGACTGAAGCTTTCTTT
NA | NA | TRBJ2-1 | TRBV12-3/TRBV12-4 | CASSFLRGDNEQFF | TGTGCCAGCAGTTTCCTCAGAGGAGACAATGAGCAGTTCTTC
NA | TRBD2 | TRBJ2-1 | TRBV2 | CASSHGLAGAEQFF | TGTGCCAGCAGTCATGGACTAGCGGGGGCCGAGCAGTTCTTC
few | NA | TRBJ2-7 | TRBV5-4 | CASSRASGTGYEQYF | TGTGCCAGCAGCCGGGCCTCTGGAACGGGATACGAGCAGTACTTC
NA | NA | TRBJ1-6 | TRBV6-8 | CASSYSSNSPLHF | TGTGCCAGCAGTTACTCGAGCAATTCACCCCTCCACTTT
few | TRBD2 | TRBJ2-5 | TRBV6-5 | CASSSTSGGETQYF | TGTGCCAGCAGTTCGACTAGCGGGGGTGAGACCCAGTACTTC
few | TRBD1 | TRBJ2-5 | TRBV29-1 | CSVERNPGGQETQYF | TGCAGCGTTGAAAGGAATCCAGGGGGACAAGAGACCCAGTACTTC
few | NA | TRBJ2-3 | TRBV29-1 | CSVGQGSTDTQYF | TGCAGCGTTGGTCAGGGGAGCACAGATACGCAGTATTTT
NA | NA | TRBJ1-1 | TRBV20-1 | CSARDLQRNTEAFF | TGCAGTGCTAGAGATCTACAGAGAAACACTGAAGCTTTCTTT
many | NA | TRBJ1-6 | TRBV7-6 | CASSLRPEPNSPLHF | TGTGCCAGCAGTCTTCGGCCAGAACCCAATTCACCCCTCCACTTT
NA | NA | TRBJ1-2 | TRBV12-3/TRBV12-4 | CASSFGGIGVNYGYTF | TGTGCCAGCAGTTTTGGGGGGATCGGGGTTAACTATGGCTACACCTTC
few | NA | TRBJ1-1 | TRBV6-6 | CASIMTEGFPEAFF | TGTGCCAGCATTATGACAGAGGGTTTCCCTGAAGCTTTCTTT
NA | NA | TRBJ1-5 | TRBV9 | CSSSSGTVNQPQHF | TGTTCCAGCAGCTCGGGCACGGTCAATCAGCCCCAGCATTTT
NA | NA | TRBJ1-1 | TRBV5-1 | CACRSGVYTEAFF | TGCGCCTGCCGGAGCGGCGTGTACACTGAAGCTTTCTTT
NA | TRBD1 | TRBJ2-7 | TRBV2 | CASSRQGAHEQYF | TGTGCCAGCAGTAGACAGGGGGCCCACGAGCAGTACTTC
NA | NA | TRBJ2-5 | TRBV11-2 | CASSLAVGFRETQYF | TGTGCCAGCAGCTTAGCGGTCGGGTTCCGGGAGACCCAGTACTTC
many | NA | TRBJ1-2 | TRBV11-2 | CASSLEGNGYTF | TGTGCCAGCAGCTTAGAGGGGAATGGCTACACCTTC
NA | NA | TRBJ1-2 | TRBV2 | CASPLRGYTF | TGTGCCAGCCCTCTCCGGGGCTACACCTTC
few | NA | TRBJ2-3 | TRBV6-1 | CASRGGPATDTQYF | TGTGCCAGCAGGGGGGGCCCCGCGACAGATACGCAGTATTTT
many | NA | TRBJ1-1 | TRBV7-8 | CASSLVGALNTEAFF | TGTGCCAGCAGCTTAGTCGGGGCTCTGAACACTGAAGCTTTCTTT
NA | NA | TRBJ2-5 | TRBV12-3/TRBV12-4 | CASSLLWETQYF | TGTGCCAGCAGTTTACTCTGGGAGACCCAGTACTTC
once | TRBD1 | TRBJ2-1 | TRBV29-1 | CSVAFPGTGGLSYNEQFF | TGCAGCGTTGCCTTCCCCGGGACAGGGGGCTTGAGCTACAATGAGCAGTTCTTC
few | NA | TRBJ1-6 | TRBV14 | CASSQDRRTAYHNSPLHF | TGTGCCAGCAGCCAAGATCGACGGACAGCCTATCATAATTCACCCCTCCACTTT
NA | NA | TRBJ1-5 | TRBV2 | CASRQRETQGQPQHF | TGTGCCAGCAGACAAAGAGAAACCCAAGGGCAGCCCCAGCATTTT